This T cell receptor beta chain was observed in a study of blood T cell repertoires in COVID-19. In the authors' workflow: Researchers report that nucleated cell counts were estimated from reference gene primer amplification. TCRdb's copy holds only in-frame clones and misses some; the assay was immunoSEQ multiplex PCR. V, J and clone size derive from that table, while D and trimming were established from the DNA sequence. The sample records some 38,000 clones, about 82% being singletons. This clone was observed a handful of times. CDR3 length: 13 amino acids. V lost 5 bases, J lost 6 bases, and 4 bases stayed unmatched. Germline V lookup: CDR1 MDHEN, CDR2 SYDVKM.

The sequencing input was peripheral blood. This receptor was obtained from a man in his fifties or sixties with active COVID-19. The V gene is TRBV28, the J gene TRBJ1-2, with 9 bases identical to TRBD1. CDR3 residues: CASSQWDRDGYTF. The CDR3 bases are TGTGCCAGCAGTCAGTGGGACAGGGATGGCTACACCTTC.